This TCR beta chain appears in the sequencing data of a study of a mutant IDH1 vaccine in newly diagnosed glioma. Time point defined: baseline, week 1 (first vaccination visit). Treatment indicated: pre-vaccination baseline after standard-of-care therapy. Germline V gene sequence: CDR1 MNHEY, CDR2 SVGAGI. The V gene lost 0 bases and the J gene lost 0 bases, with 7 bases spanning the gap. This CDR3 has 15 amino acids. As for this clone: Its antigen remains unknown.

Notes on the study in general: There seemed to be no relation between pseudoprogression and changes in top peripheral T cell clonotypes.

Sequenced by immunoSEQ multiplex PCR; TCRdb stores in-frame clones only, minus some. The table records over 75,000 clones, about four fifths of them present only once. The rearrangement joins TRBV6-5 to TRBJ2-3; D unclear. Material: PBMCs, obtained from a glioma patient treated with radiotherapy, temozolomide or both. This clonotype was obtained from a man aged 40-49 years with glioma. The CDR3 loop reads CASSYSRPSTDTQYF. As DNA, the CDR3 is TGTGCCAGCAGTTACTCCCGGCCGAGCACAGATACGCAGTATTTT.